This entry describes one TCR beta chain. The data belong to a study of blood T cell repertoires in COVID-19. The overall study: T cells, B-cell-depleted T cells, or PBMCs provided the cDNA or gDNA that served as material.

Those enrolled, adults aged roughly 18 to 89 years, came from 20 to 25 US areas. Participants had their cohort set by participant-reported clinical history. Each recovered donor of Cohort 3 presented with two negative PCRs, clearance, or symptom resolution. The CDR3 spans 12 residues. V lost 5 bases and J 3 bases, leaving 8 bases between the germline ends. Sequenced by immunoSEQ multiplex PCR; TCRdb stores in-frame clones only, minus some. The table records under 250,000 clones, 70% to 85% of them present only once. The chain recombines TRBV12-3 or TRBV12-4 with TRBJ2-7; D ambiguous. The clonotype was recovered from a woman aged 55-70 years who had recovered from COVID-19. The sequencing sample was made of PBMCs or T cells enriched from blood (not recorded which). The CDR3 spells CASSPVYYEQYF. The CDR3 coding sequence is TGTGCCAGCAGTCCCGTTTACTACGAGCAGTACTTC.